The clone carrying this TCR beta chain has a count of ten or more. No antigen is known for it. This entry is derived from a study of identical twins. Overall study results and limits: Conclusions came from cross-sectional statistical analysis, not from following the same donors. It was out-of-frame TCR alpha sharing in monozygotic twins that models underestimated.

TCRdb independently ran MiXCR on the 5' RACE reads; one entry per CDR3 protein. Of about 690,000 distinct CDR3 sequences listed, 5.5% to 7.5% are singletons. CDR3 length: 15 amino acids. V lost 0 bases, J lost 3 bases, and 12 bases lay in between. The germline V gene has CDR1 SGHRS and CDR2 YFSETQ. The gene calls are TRBV5-1 and TRBJ2-5; no definite D call. Input material: naive T cells sorted from blood. The sequence came from a man younger than 35 in good health. The CDR3 region has the DNA TGCGCCAGCAGCTTGGTAGGTGGCACAGAAGAGACCCAGTACTTC. It is translated as CASSLVGGTEETQYF.